The TCR beta chain under discussion was sequenced for a study of blood T cells in healthy people across ages. The study's findings and limits: Per million T cells, TCR beta diversity dropped roughly linearly as age increased.

Using a J-beta primer mix together with a sample-barcoded 5' primer, a second PCR was run for roughly 7 to 12 cycles. Tagging of each cDNA molecule was performed by a template-switch adaptor with 12 random nucleotides. TCRdb reanalysed the 5' RACE reads using MiXCR and keeps one entry per CDR3 protein. The table lists fewer than 950,000 distinct CDR3 sequences, around half of them singletons, with approximately 40% in the top ten. This clonotype was counted many times. Its target is unknown. This CDR3 has 13 residues. J was trimmed by 6 bases and V by 3 bases; bases with no gene match: 4. CDR1 is SGDLS, CDR2 YYNGEE, per germline. PBMCs, at least 6 million per sample, were isolated.

Sequenced sample: blood. The clonotype was recovered from an elderly man in good health. The chain links TRBV9 to TRBJ2-5, with 8 bases aligning to TRBD2. The CDR3 sequence is CASSAGLAQTQYF. DNA for the CDR3: TGTGCCAGCAGCGCCGGACTAGCTCAGACCCAGTACTTC. Filled out from reference TRBV9 and TRBJ2-5, the complete variable domain reads DSGVTQTPKHLITATGQRVTLRCSPRSGDLSVYWYQQSLDQGLQFLIQYYNGEERAKGNILERFSAQQFPDLHSELNLSSLELGDSALYFCASSAGLAQTQYFGPGTRLLVL.